Listed below are T cell receptor beta chains from one sample, sequenced in a study of cytomegalovirus exposure and HLA in healthy donors. The assay was immunoSEQ multiplex PCR, and TCRdb's table has in-frame clones only and misses some. The table records some 200,000 clones, approximately 78% of them present only once. Material: PBMCs. The receptor source for this set is a young woman in good health and CMV-seronegative. The CDR3 runs from the conserved cysteine through the conserved F or W.

>TRBV25-1|TRBJ2-1
CATDGGRSSKRTYNEQFF
>TRBV9|TRBJ2-1
CASSAGTSGNNEQFF
>TRBV5-1|TRBJ1-5
CASSLGQTNQPQHF
>TRBV7-9|TRBJ1-2
CASSFPTGDYGYTF
>TRBV12-1|TRBJ1-2
CASSFLRRGYTF
>TRBV2|TRBJ1-2
CASLGQDGYTF
>TRBV2|TRBJ1-4
CASSEEGREKLFF
>TRBV7-3|.
CASSPAYEQYF
>TRBV5-1|TRBJ2-5
CASSLWQMQTQYF
>TRBV27|TRBJ2-7
CASSLLGPSYEQYF
>TRBV7-2|TRBJ1-2
CASSLQVTYYGYTF
>TRBV1|TRBJ2-7
CTSTCELAYEQYF
>TRBV29-1|TRBJ2-1
CSVVRLVEQFF
>TRBV7-2|TRBJ2-1
CASSSRDYFGEQFF
>TRBV25-1|TRBJ2-1
CASSGTADYYNEQFF
>TRBV10-3|TRBJ1-1
CAISKQGADTEAFF
>TRBV15|TRBJ1-2
CATSSQGAVNNYGYTF
>TRBV5-8|TRBJ1-1
CASNRQGTLNTEAFF
>TRBV7-2|TRBJ2-7
CASSLGQLTYEQYF
>TRBV25-1|TRBJ2-7
CASSDRPGTGNYSYEQYF
>TRBV9|TRBJ2-1
CASSALAGGGYNEQFF
>TRBV18|TRBJ2-5
CASSPAAEETQYF
>TRBV10-1|TRBJ2-3
CASSVLGLGVTSTDTQYF
>TRBV6-5|TRBJ1-1
CASSSGGVTEAFF
>TRBV6-5|TRBJ2-5
CASSYSFSQETQYF
>TRBV29-1|.
CSVGLGGGTTYEQYF
>TRBV7-6|TRBJ2-5
CASSLSPGGIETQYF
>TRBV12-5|TRBJ2-7
CASSADFSYEQYF
>TRBV4-2|TRBJ2-1
CASSKGTSGDNEQFF
>TRBV5-1|TRBJ1-3
CASSLAQGGSSGNTIYF
>TRBV27|TRBJ2-3
CASRGLEPDTQYF
>TRBV11-2|TRBJ1-4
CASSLVAGVGEKLFF
>TRBV7-9|TRBJ2-1
CASSFWGLAGDEQFF
>TRBV27|TRBJ1-2
CASSFGGNYGYTF
>TRBV4-1|TRBJ2-7
CASSQEGGGWSEQYF
>TRBV27|TRBJ1-6
CASSSDPGGNSPLHF
>TRBV5-4|TRBJ2-6
CASSLEQNSGANVLTF
>TRBV19|TRBJ2-7
CASRLEPGGSYEQYF
>TRBV7-3|TRBJ2-3
CASSAGLSVSTDTQYF
>TRBV4-1|TRBJ1-4
CASSPWDRLTNEKLFF
>TRBV7-6|TRBJ2-3
CASSLYPSLTDTQYF
>TRBV28|TRBJ2-7
CASSLPLVSYEQYF
>TRBV19|TRBJ2-7
CASREPGGGLREQYF
>TRBV7-2|TRBJ1-2
CASSSQTGGYGYTF
>TRBV27|TRBJ2-7
CASRGGTGGIYEQYF
>TRBV5-5|TRBJ1-6
CASSSDRLIIYSPLHF
>TRBV27|TRBJ2-3
CASSYTSGTADTQYF
>TRBV7-9|TRBJ2-5
CASSLAGDPQETQYF
>TRBV5-6|TRBJ2-6
CASSPGGGGANVLTF
>TRBV7-9|TRBJ2-7
CASSLSGATYEQYF
>TRBV9|TRBJ1-5
CASSVGDGQPQHF
>TRBV2|TRBJ1-1
CASSLGQRNTEAFF
>TRBV19|TRBJ1-4
CASRDSSHEKLFF
>TRBV5-1|TRBJ2-5
CASSLAGGSGPRPQAQYF
>TRBV23-1|TRBJ1-5
CASEKTPSNQPQHF
>TRBV9|TRBJ1-4
CASSPQGTANEKLFF